The T cell receptor beta chain under discussion was sequenced for a study of shared clonotypes between healthy human individuals. Genomic DNA of each subset was evenly split across several immunoSEQ plates. In the source study's methods: ImmunoSEQ sequences covered only the junction and lacked quality scores; filtering therefore differed. TCRdb's table, derived via immunoSEQ multiplex PCR, lists solely in-frame clones and lacks some. V, J and clone size are those of that table, while D and trimming were read from the DNA. Seen here are roughly 2,500,000 clones, 80% to 95% observed once, and the top ten hold 0.36%. As for this clone: Its antigen remains unidentified.

V was cut by 4 bases and J by 0 bases, with 14 bases left in between. This CDR3 comprises 15 residues. The germline gives CDR1 SGHRS, CDR2 YFSETQ. General study findings and limits: Only blood samples were collected, and tissue repertoires likely differ. Despite large depth, sorted-subset datasets appeared incompletely sequenced.

The clonotype was recovered from a man aged 18 to 30 in good health. Some clones in this sample may be carry-over from other donors' samples. This chain uses TRBV5-1 with TRBJ2-7; D may be TRBD1 or TRBD2 (5 bases each). What was sequenced was naive CD4+ T cells from PBMCs. Subset meaning: CD45RA+ positively selected. CDR3 in amino acids: CASSGRWGNSYEQYF. In DNA form, the CDR3 reads TGCGCCAGCAGCGGGAGATGGGGGAACTCCTACGAGCAGTACTTC.